This TCR beta chain is drawn from a study of T cells in Graves' hyperthyroidism and ophthalmopathy. V lost 4 bases, J lost 7 bases, and 14 bases stayed unmatched. Per the germline V gene, CDR1 is SGHRS and CDR2 is YFSETQ. This CDR3 region has 16 residues. Diagnosis relied on clinical symptoms, serum thyroxine and TRAb, thyroid ultrasound and orbital computed tomography. Findings and caveats of the study: Separating ophthalmopathy from stable hyperthyroidism was achieved by a 13 V-J model. Most clonotypes expanded in the thyroid (above 0.001) were also present in blood.

Many counts were recorded for this clonotype. Its target is not known. It was RNA transcripts that yielded the amplified TCR beta CDR3 regions. TCR CDR3 regions were first amplified by RT-PCR with HTBI primers. TCRdb reanalysed the multiplex PCR reads using MiXCR and keeps one entry per CDR3 protein. In the table there are about 560,000 distinct CDR3 sequences, around 15% of which are singletons. J is TRBJ2-1 and V is TRBV5-1; 7 nucleotides align to TRBD2. The clonotype was recovered from a woman aged 18 to 35 with Graves' hyperthyroidism. Sequencing was done on a sample of blood. CDR3 coding DNA: TGCGCCAGCAGCCCCGAAGGCGGGAGAGTAAGAAATGAGCAGTTCTTC. Its protein is CASSPEGGRVRNEQFF.